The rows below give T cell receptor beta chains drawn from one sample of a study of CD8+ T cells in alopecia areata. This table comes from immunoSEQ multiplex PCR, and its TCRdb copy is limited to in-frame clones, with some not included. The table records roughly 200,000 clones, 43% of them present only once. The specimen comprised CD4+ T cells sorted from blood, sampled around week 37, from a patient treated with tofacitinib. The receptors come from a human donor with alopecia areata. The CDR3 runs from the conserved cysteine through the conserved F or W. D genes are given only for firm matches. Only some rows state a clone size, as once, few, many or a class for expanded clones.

CASSRVWGHEQFF	TGTGCCAGCAGCCGGGTATGGGGCCATGAGCAGTTCTTC	-	TRBV14	TRBJ2-1	few
CASSLSSPGQETQYF	TGCGCCAGCAGCTTGTCGAGCCCAGGGCAAGAGACCCAGTACTTC	-	TRBV5-1	TRBJ2-5	-
CASSLMPGDEQYF	TGCGCCAGCAGCCTTATGCCTGGGGACGAGCAGTACTTC	-	TRBV4-3	TRBJ2-7	many
CASNPTGGYEQYF	TGTGCCAGCAACCCAACCGGGGGCTACGAGCAGTACTTC	-	TRBV2	TRBJ2-7	-
CASSPRLAGGGETQYF	TGCGCCAGCAGCCCGAGACTAGCGGGAGGAGGGGAGACCCAGTACTTC	TRBD2	TRBV5-1	TRBJ2-5	few
CASSLGDQRETQYF	TGCGCCAGCAGCTTGGGGGACCAGAGGGAGACCCAGTACTTC	-	TRBV5-1	TRBJ2-5	-
CASSLQTGRDEQYF	TGCGCCAGCAGCTTGCAGACAGGGAGGGACGAGCAGTACTTC	-	TRBV5-1	TRBJ2-7	few
CSVVGGGGRGTEAFF	TGCAGCGTTGTCGGGGGAGGGGGTAGAGGAACTGAAGCTTTCTTT	-	TRBV29-1	TRBJ1-1	-
CASSLDGTNYEQYF	TGTGCCAGCAGCCTGGATGGGACTAACTACGAGCAGTACTTC	TRBD2	TRBV4-2	TRBJ2-7	few
CAWSMNGLSYEQYF	TGTGCCTGGAGTATGAACGGTCTCTCCTACGAGCAGTACTTC	-	TRBV30	TRBJ2-7	-
CASSQGGVVYEQYF	TGTGCCAGCAGCCAAGGAGGGGTGGTTTACGAGCAGTACTTC	-	TRBV14	TRBJ2-7	few
CAWSTRQGYEQYF	TGTGCCTGGAGTACCCGGCAGGGCTACGAGCAGTACTTC	-	TRBV30	TRBJ2-7	few
CSVDQAGGATDTQYF	TGCAGCGTTGATCAAGCGGGAGGCGCCACAGATACGCAGTATTTT	TRBD2	TRBV29-1	TRBJ2-3	few
CASSSWTARYEQYF	TGTGCCAGCAGCTCCTGGACAGCGCGCTACGAGCAGTACTTC	-	TRBV7-9	TRBJ2-7	few
CASSEVVGLGAFF	TGTGCCAGCAGTGAAGTAGTAGGGTTGGGGGCTTTCTTT	-	TRBV6-1	TRBJ1-1	-
CASSLGQGQTEKLFF	TGTGCCAGCAGCTTAGGACAAGGACAGACTGAAAAACTGTTTTTT	-	TRBV7-9	TRBJ1-4	many
CAWSGIRRGEETQYF	TGTGCCTGGAGTGGTATTCGGCGGGGAGAAGAGACCCAGTACTTC	-	TRBV30	TRBJ2-5	few
CASSLGLYRYNEQFF	TGTGCCAGCAGCTTAGGTCTTTACCGGTACAATGAGCAGTTCTTC	-	TRBV7-2	TRBJ2-1	-
CAWSVKGEQYF	TGTGCCTGGAGTGTGAAGGGCGAGCAGTACTTC	-	TRBV30	TRBJ2-7	few
CASSQAGLETQYF	TGCGCCAGCAGCCAGGCAGGATTAGAGACCCAGTACTTC	-	TRBV4-1	TRBJ2-5	-
CSVTGQGAANTGELFF	TGCAGCGTTACGGGTCAGGGCGCCGCGAACACCGGGGAGCTGTTTTTT	-	TRBV29-1	TRBJ2-2	-
CAWILGGLAGPTDTQYF	TGTGCCTGGATCCTAGGAGGACTAGCGGGACCCACAGATACGCAGTATTTT	TRBD2	TRBV30	TRBJ2-3	few
CATQTHGSGQGEQFF	TGTGCCACCCAAACCCATGGGTCAGGGCAGGGTGAGCAGTTCTTC	-	TRBV10-3	TRBJ2-1	-
CASSQHGGVTGELFF	TGCGCCAGCTCCCAGCATGGAGGGGTCACCGGGGAGCTGTTTTTT	-	TRBV4-1	TRBJ2-2	few
CASNLGLAAYEQYF	TGTGCCAGCAATCTAGGGCTAGCAGCCTACGAGCAGTACTTC	-	TRBV2	TRBJ2-7	-
CASSYGQPAEQYF	TGTGCCAGCAGTTACGGGCAGCCCGCCGAGCAGTACTTC	-	TRBV6-6	TRBJ2-7	-
CAWTRGRQAGYEQYF	TGTGCCTGGACTAGGGGTCGTCAGGCCGGATACGAGCAGTACTTC	-	TRBV30	TRBJ2-7	few
CASSPQGAAGGGYTF	TGTGCCAGTAGTCCCCAGGGGGCTGCGGGAGGAGGCTACACCTTC	TRBD1	TRBV19	TRBJ1-2	few
CASSYGTSATYEQYF	TGTGCCAGCAGTTACGGGACTAGCGCGACCTACGAGCAGTACTTC	TRBD2	TRBV6-5	TRBJ2-7	-
CAISGQGSYGYTF	TGTGCCATCAGTGGACAGGGAAGCTATGGCTACACCTTC	TRBD1	TRBV10-3	TRBJ1-2	-
CASRHSRGLAGGSETQYF	TGTGCCAGCAGACATAGCCGCGGACTAGCGGGAGGGTCGGAGACCCAGTACTTC	TRBD2	TRBV2	TRBJ2-5	-
CASSISGRNTGELFF	TGTGCCAGTAGTATTAGCGGGAGAAACACCGGGGAGCTGTTTTTT	TRBD2	TRBV19	TRBJ2-2	few
CSVAGTGVRNEQFF	TGCAGCGTGGCCGGGACAGGGGTGAGGAATGAGCAGTTCTTC	TRBD1	TRBV29-1	TRBJ2-1	many
CNANSYNEQFF	TGCAACGCAAACTCCTACAATGAGCAGTTCTTC	-	TRBV29-1	TRBJ2-1	-
CASSWGTGSSYNEQFF	TGTGCCAGCAGCTGGGGTACCGGGAGCTCCTACAATGAGCAGTTCTTC	-	TRBV5-6	TRBJ2-1	-
CASSYTPFNEQFF	TGTGCCAGCAGTTACACACCTTTCAATGAGCAGTTCTTC	-	TRBV6-5	TRBJ2-1	-
CASSLGQGKQETQYF	TGTGCCAGCAGCTTAGGACAGGGAAAACAAGAGACCCAGTACTTC	TRBD1	TRBV7-2	TRBJ2-5	-
CASSYLPADTQYF	TGTGCCAGCAGTTACTTGCCGGCAGATACGCAGTATTTT	-	TRBV6-6	TRBJ2-3	few
CASSPTDTQYF	TGTGCCAGCTCACCTACAGATACGCAGTATTTT	-	TRBV18	TRBJ2-3	few